This TCR beta chain was found in a study of T cell repertoires in cytomegalovirus infection (dated by TCRdb to about 2019). Concerning the study at large: Because public TCR beta signatures pointed to carriage of CMV infection together with the matching HLA type, the HLA type of each donor mattered for the analysis. Points the paper makes about the study in general: In both this cohort and an independent cohort of 352 donors, the cumulative frequency of public TCR beta family members distinguished carriers of CMV infection plus the relevant HLA type. The ex vivo response was dominated by HLA-C-restricted CMV-specific TCR beta clonotypes, and the single most frequent clonotype in two of eight donors was supplied by these HLA-C-restricted clonotypes.

This clonotype was picked up many times. Its target antigen remains unknown. No base qualities exist here, and no much larger clone lies one base off it. The sequencer was an Illumina HiSeq 1500. The public sequencing data were trimmed at Q25 with fastp and processed into clonotypes with MiXCR by TCRdb, which kept only in-frame beta chains. Each CDR3 protein gets just one entry, which takes the most common genes and DNA from the rows behind it. Recorded for this sample are 150,000 to 200,000 distinct CDR3 sequences; 13% to 15% of them occurred a single time. About a quarter of the sample is held by the ten biggest clonotypes. The junction carries 26 bases between V and J, which are trimmed by 11 bases and 7 bases respectively. Looking up the germline V gene (reference sequence) yields CDR1 SEHNR and CDR2 FQNEAQ. From the cysteine through the phenylalanine, the CDR3 covers 15 amino acids. Only the CDR3 DNA stays, 45 bases, in frame from base 1.

The clonotype comes from a human donor in good health (CMV status not recorded). Some clones in this sample may be carry-over from other donors' samples. Input material: PBMCs. Recombination joined TRBV7-9 with TRBJ1-2; TRBD1 is possibly the D segment (5 matching bases). CDR3 region: CAGGHGALPRGGYTF. The nucleotides read TGTGCCGGAGGGCACGGGGCTTTGCCAAGGGGTGGCTACACCTTC.